This T cell receptor (beta chain) was sequenced for a study of cytomegalovirus exposure and HLA in healthy donors. Overall study: The 110 or so validation repertoires used a platform that matched the one used for the approximately 690 first-cohort repertoires, as a later analysis reported.

Study-wide points: Cytomegalovirus association was listed for around 170 TCR beta chains. Using the classifier, cytomegalovirus status was reportedly diagnosed with high specificity and sensitivity.

Generated by immunoSEQ multiplex PCR, the TCRdb table keeps only in-frame clones and is missing some. Of roughly 190,000 clones detected, approximately 86% appear once; the ten largest clones hold 6.5% to 7.5%. The CDR3 has 13 amino acids. V lost 4 bases and J 2 bases, leaving 9 bases between the germline ends. The germline V gene has CDR1 SGHTA and CDR2 FQGNSA. A word on this clone: Its antigen is unknown.

The clonotype comes from a man aged 25-40 years in good health and CMV-seropositive. Sequenced input: PBMCs. The gene calls are TRBV7-2 and TRBJ2-7; no clear D. The CDR3 nucleotides read TGTGCCAGCAGCTCAACAGTAACCTACGAGCAGTACTTC. Translating it yields CASSSTVTYEQYF.